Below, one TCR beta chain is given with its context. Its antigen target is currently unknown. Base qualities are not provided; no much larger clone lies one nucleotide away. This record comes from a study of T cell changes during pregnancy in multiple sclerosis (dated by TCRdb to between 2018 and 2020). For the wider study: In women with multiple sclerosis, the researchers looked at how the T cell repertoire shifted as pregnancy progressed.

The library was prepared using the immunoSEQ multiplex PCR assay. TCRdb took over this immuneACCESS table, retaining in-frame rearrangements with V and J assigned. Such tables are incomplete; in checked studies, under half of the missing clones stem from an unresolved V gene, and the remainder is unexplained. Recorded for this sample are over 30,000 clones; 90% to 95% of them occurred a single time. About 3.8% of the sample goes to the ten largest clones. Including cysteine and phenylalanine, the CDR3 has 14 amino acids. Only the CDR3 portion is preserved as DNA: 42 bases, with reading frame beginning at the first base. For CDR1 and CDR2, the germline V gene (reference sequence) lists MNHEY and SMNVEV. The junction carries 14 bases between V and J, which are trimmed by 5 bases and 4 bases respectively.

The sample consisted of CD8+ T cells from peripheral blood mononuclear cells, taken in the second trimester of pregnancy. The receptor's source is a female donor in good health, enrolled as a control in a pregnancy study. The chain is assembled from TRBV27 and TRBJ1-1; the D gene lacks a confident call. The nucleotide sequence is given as TGTGCCAGCAGTATCCGGCCCCGAGGCACTGAAGCTTTCTTT. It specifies CASSIRPRGTEAFF.